This TCR beta chain was captured in a study of T cells in Graves' hyperthyroidism and ophthalmopathy. Whole-study results and caveats: Ophthalmopathy was identified by the model a median around 6.9 months ahead of onset.

V lost 0 bases, J lost 0 bases, and 8 bases lay in between. Germline loops: CDR1 MGHRA, CDR2 YSYEKL. The CDR3 runs to 15 residues. The source material, RNA transcripts, was used to amplify TCR beta CDR3 regions. Carried out on the TCR CDR3, a first-round RT-PCR used the HTBI primer set. Via MiXCR, TCRdb re-called the multiplex PCR reads, giving one row per CDR3 protein. The data show a few hundred thousand distinct CDR3 sequences, 18% seen once. It was considered stable Graves' hyperthyroidism when ophthalmopathy did not progress within 18 months. The PBMCs had their origin in around 9.1 ml of fresh peripheral blood. This clonotype was observed once. Its antigen is currently unknown.

The receptor was derived from a woman in her 50s with Graves' hyperthyroidism. The rearrangement links TRBV4-1 to TRBJ2-5, with D perhaps assigned TRBD1 or TRBD2 (5 bases each). Sequencing was done on a sample of blood. In DNA form, the CDR3 reads TGCGCCAGCAGCCAAGAGGGACGGTACCAAGAGACCCAGTACTTC. Its translation: CASSQEGRYQETQYF.